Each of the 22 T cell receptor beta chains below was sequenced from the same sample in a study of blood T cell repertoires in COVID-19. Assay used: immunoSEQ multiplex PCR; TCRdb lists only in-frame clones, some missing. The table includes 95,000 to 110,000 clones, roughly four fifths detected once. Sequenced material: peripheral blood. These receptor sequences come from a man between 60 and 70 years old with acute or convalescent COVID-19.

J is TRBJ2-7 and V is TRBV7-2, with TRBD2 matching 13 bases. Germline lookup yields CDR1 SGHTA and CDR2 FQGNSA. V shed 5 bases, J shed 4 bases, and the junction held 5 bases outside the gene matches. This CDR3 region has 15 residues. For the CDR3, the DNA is TGTGCCAGCAGCCCCACTAGCGGGAGGGAATACGAGCAGTACTTC. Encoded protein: CASSPTSGREYEQYF.

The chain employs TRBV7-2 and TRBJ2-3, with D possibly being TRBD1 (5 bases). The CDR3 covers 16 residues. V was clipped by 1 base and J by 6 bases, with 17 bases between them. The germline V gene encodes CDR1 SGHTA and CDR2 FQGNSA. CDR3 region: CASSLVAGLGGDTQYF. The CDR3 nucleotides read TGTGCCAGCAGCTTAGTGGCAGGGTTGGGTGGGGATACGCAGTATTTT.

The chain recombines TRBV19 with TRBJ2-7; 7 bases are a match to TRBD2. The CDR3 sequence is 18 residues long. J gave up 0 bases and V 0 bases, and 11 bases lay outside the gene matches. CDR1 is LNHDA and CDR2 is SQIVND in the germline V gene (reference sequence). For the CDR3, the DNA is TGTGCCAGTAGTATAGAATCGGTGGCGGGGGATGTCTCCTACGAGCAGTACTTC. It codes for CASSIESVAGDVSYEQYF.

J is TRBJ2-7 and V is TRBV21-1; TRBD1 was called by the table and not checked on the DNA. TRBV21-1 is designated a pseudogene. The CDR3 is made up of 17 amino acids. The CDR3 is CASSKKSQQGARNEQYF. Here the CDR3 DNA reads TGTGCCAGCAGCAAAAAAAGCCAGCAGGGGGCGAGAAATGAGCAGTACTTC.

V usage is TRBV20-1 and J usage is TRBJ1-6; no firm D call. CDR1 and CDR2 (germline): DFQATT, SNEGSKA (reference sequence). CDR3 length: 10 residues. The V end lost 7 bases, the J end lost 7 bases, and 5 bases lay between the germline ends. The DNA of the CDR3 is TGCAGTGAACAGAATTCACCCCTCCACTTT. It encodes CSEQNSPLHF.

CDR3 sequence (DNA): TGTGCCAGCAGCCAAGATCGAGGACAGTTGAATCAGCCCCAGCATTTT. This gives the protein CASSQDRGQLNQPQHF. The chain uses TRBV4-2 and TRBJ1-5, with D maybe TRBD1 (6 bases). Germline CDR1 LGHNA, CDR2 YNFKEQ. The CDR3 spans 16 residues. V lost 0 bases and J lost 4, with 13 bases in between.

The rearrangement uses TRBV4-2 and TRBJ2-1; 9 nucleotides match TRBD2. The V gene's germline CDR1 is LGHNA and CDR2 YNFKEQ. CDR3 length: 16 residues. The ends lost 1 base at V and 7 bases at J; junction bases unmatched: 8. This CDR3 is CASSQGPSGEGNEQFF. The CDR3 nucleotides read TGTGCCAGCAGCCAAGGGCCTAGCGGGGAGGGGAATGAGCAGTTCTTC.

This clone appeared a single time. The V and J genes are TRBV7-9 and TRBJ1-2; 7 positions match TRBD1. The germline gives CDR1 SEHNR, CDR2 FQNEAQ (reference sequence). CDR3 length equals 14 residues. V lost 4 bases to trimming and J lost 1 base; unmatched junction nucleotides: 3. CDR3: CASSWTGLNYGYTF. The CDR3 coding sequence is TGTGCCAGCAGCTGGACAGGCCTTAACTATGGCTACACCTTC.

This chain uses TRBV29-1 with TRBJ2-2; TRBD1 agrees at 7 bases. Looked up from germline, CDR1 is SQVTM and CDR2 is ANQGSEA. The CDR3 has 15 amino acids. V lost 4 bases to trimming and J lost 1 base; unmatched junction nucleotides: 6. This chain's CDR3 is CSVVKGAMNTGELFF. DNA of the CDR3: TGCAGCGTTGTAAAGGGGGCTATGAACACCGGGGAGCTGTTTTTT.

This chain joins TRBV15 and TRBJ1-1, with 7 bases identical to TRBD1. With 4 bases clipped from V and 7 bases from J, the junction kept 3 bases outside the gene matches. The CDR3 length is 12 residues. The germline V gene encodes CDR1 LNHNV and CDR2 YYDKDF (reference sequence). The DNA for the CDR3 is TGTGCCACCAGCAACCGGGACAGTGAAGCTTTCTTT. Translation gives CATSNRDSEAFF.

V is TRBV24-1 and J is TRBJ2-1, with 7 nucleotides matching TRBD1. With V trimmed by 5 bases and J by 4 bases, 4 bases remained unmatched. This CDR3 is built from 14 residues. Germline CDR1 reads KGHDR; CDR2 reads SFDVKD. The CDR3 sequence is CATSGPGQYNEQFF. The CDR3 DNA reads TGTGCCACCAGTGGTCCGGGACAGTACAATGAGCAGTTCTTC.

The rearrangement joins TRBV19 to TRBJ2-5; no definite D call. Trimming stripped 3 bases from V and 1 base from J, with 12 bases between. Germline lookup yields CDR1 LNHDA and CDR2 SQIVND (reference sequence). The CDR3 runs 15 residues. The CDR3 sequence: CASSIGGNVQETQYF. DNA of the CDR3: TGTGCCAGTAGTATTGGTGGCAACGTCCAAGAGACCCAGTACTTC.

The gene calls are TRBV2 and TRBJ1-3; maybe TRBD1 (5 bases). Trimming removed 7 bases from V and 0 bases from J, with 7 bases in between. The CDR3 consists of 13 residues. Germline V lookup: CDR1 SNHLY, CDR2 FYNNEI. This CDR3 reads CASKQGSGNTIYF. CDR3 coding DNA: TGTGCCAGCAAGCAGGGCTCTGGAAACACCATATATTTT.

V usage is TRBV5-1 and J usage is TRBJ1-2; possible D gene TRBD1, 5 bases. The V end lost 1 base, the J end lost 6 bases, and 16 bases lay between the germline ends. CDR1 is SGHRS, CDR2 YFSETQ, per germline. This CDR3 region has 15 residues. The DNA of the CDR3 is TGCGCCAGCAGCTTGCAGGACCCTCGGGGGGATGGCTACACCTTC. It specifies CASSLQDPRGDGYTF. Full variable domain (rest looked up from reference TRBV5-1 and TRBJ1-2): KAGVTQTPRYLIKTRGQQVTLSCSPISGHRSVSWYQQTPGQGLQFLFEYFSETQRNKGNFPGRFSGRQFSNSRSEMNVSTLELGDSALYLCASSLQDPRGDGYTFGSGTRLTVV.

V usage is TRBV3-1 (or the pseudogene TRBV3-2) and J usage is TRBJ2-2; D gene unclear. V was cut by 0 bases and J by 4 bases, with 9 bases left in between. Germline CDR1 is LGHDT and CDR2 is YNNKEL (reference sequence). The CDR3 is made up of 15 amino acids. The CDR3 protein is CASSQDRYGTGELFF. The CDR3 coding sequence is TGTGCCAGCAGCCAAGACAGGTACGGCACCGGGGAGCTGTTTTTT.

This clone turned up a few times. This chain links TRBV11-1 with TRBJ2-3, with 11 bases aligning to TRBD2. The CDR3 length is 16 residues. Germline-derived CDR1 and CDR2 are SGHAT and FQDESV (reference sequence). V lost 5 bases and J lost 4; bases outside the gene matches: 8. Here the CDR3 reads CASSDLAGGRPDTQYF. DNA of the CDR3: TGTGCCAGCAGCGACCTAGCGGGAGGCCGCCCAGATACGCAGTATTTT.

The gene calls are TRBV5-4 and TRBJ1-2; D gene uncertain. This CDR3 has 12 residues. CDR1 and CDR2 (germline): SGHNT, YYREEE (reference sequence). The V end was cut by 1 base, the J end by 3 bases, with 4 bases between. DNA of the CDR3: TGTGCCAGCAGCTTGAACTACTATGGCTACACCTTC. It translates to CASSLNYYGYTF.

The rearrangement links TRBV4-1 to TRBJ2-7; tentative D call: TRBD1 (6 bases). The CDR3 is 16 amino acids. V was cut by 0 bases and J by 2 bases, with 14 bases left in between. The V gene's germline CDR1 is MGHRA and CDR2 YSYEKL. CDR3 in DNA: TGCGCCAGCAGCCAAGATTTAACAGGGTTACCCTACGAGCAGTACTTC. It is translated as CASSQDLTGLPYEQYF.

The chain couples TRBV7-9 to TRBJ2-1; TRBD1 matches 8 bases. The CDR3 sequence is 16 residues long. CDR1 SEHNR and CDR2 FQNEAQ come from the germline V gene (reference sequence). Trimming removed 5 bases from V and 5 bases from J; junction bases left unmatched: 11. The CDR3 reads CASSHFQGAGDNEQFF. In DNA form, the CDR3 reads TGTGCCAGCAGCCACTTCCAGGGGGCAGGGGACAATGAGCAGTTCTTC.

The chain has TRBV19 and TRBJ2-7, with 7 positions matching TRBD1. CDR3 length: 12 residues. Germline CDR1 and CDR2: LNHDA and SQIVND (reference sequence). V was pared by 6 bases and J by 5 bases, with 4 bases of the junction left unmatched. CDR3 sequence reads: CASRQGLDEQYF. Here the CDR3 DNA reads TGTGCCAGTAGACAGGGGTTGGACGAGCAGTACTTC.

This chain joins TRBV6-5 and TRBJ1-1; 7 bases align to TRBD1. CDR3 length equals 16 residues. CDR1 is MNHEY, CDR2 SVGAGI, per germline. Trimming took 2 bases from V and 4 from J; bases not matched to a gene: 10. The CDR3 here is CASSYRMTGLSTEAFF. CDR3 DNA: TGTGCCAGCAGTTACCGAATGACAGGGTTGAGCACTGAAGCTTTCTTT.

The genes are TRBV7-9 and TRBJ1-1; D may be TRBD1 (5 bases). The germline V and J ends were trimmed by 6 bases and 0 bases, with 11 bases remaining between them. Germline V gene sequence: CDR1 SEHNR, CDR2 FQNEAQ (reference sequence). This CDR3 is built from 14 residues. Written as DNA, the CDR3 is TGTGCCAGCAGTGACTCAGGGATGAACACTGAAGCTTTCTTT. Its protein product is CASSDSGMNTEAFF.